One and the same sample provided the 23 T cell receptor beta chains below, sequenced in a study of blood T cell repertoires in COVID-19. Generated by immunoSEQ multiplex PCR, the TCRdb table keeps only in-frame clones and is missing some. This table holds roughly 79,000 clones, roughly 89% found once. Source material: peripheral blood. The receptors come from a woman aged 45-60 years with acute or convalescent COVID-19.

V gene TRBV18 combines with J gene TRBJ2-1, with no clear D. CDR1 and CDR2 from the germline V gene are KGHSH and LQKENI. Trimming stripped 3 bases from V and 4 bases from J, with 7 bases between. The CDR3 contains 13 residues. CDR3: CASSPYSYNEQFF. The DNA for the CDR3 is TGTGCCAGCTCACCCTACAGTTACAATGAGCAGTTCTTC.

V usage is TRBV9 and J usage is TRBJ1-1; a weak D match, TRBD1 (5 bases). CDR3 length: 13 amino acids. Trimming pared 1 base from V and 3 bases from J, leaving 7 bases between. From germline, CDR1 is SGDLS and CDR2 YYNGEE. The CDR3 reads CASSVQGDTEAFF. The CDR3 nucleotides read TGTGCCAGCAGCGTACAGGGCGACACTGAAGCTTTCTTT.

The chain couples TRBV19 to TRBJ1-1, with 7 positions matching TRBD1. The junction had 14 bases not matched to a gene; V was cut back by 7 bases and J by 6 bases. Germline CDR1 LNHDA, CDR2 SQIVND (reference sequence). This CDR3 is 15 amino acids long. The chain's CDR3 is CASMRTYRGGSEAFF. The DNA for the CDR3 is TGTGCCAGTATGAGAACCTACAGGGGCGGATCTGAAGCTTTCTTT.

The CDR3: CASTPGQGKNTEAFF. CDR3 nucleotides: TGTGCCAGTACTCCGGGACAGGGTAAGAACACTGAAGCTTTCTTT. V usage is TRBV6-6 and J usage is TRBJ1-1; 9 bases match TRBD1. The CDR3 spans 15 residues. CDR1 is MNHNY, CDR2 SVGAGI, per germline (reference sequence). The trim removed 9 bases at V and 1 base at J, leaving 9 bases unmatched.

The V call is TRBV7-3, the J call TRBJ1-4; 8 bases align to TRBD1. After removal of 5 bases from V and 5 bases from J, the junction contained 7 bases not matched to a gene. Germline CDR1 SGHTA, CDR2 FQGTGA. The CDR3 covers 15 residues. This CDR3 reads CASSLLRQGNEKLFF. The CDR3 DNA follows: TGTGCCAGCAGCCTACTCCGACAGGGGAATGAAAAACTGTTTTTT.

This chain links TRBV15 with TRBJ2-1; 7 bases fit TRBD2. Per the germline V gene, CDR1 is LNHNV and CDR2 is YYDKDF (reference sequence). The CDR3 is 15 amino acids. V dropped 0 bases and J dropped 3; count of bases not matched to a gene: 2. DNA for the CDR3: TGTGCCACCAGCAGAGATGGGACTATCTACAATGAGCAGTTCTTC. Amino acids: CATSRDGTIYNEQFF.

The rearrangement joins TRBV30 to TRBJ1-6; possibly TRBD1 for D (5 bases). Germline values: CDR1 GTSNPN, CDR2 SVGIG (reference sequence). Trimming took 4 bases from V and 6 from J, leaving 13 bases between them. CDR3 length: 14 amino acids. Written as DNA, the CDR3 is TGTGCCTGGAAGGGGAGGCAGATTAATTCACCCCTCCACTTT. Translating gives CAWKGRQINSPLHF.

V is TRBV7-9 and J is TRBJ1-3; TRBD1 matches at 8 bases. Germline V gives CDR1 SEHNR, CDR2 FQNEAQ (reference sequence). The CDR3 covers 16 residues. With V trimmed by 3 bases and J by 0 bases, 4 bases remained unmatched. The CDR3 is CASSLGTGGSGNTIYF. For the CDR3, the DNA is TGTGCCAGCAGCTTGGGGACAGGAGGCTCTGGAAACACCATATATTTT.

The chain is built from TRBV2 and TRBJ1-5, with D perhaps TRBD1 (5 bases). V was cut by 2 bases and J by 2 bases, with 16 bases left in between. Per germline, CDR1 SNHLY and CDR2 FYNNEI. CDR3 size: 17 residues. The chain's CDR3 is CASSERVGLAGNQPQHF. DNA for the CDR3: TGTGCCAGCAGTGAAAGGGTGGGGCTGGCGGGCAATCAGCCCCAGCATTTT.

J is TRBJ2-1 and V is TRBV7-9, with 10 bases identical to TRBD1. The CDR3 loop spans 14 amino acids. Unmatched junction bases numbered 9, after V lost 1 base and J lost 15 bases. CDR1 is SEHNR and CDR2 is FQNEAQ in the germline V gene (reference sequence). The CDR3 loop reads CASSLGTGTGETFF. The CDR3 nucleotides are TGTGCCAGCAGCTTAGGTACCGGGACAGGGGAGACGTTCTTC.

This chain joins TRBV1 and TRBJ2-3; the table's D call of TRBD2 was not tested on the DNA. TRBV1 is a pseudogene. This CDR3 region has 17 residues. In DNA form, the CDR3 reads TGCACCAGCAGCCAACCCGAGGGGGGGACTCCCACAGATACGCAGTATTTT. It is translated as CTSSQPEGGTPTDTQYF.

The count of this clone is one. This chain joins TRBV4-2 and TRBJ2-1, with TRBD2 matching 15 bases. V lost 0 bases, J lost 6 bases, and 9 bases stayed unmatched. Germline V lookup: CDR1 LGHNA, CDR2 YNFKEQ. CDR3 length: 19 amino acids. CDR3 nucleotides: TGTGCCAGCAGCCAAGAGAGCGGACTAGCGGGGGGGCCGGGCAATGAGCAGTTCTTC. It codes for CASSQESGLAGGPGNEQFF.

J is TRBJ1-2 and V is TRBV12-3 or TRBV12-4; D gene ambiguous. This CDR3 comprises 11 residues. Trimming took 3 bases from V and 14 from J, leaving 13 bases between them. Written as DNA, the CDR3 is TGTGCCAGCAGTTTGATCGGGAATGAGACCTTC. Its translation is CASSLIGNETF.

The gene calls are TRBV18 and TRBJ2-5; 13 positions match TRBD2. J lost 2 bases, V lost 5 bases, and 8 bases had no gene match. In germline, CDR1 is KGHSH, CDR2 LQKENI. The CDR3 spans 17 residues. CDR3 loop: CASSKRTSGGPQETQYF. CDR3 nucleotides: TGTGCCAGCTCAAAACGGACTAGCGGGGGCCCACAAGAGACCCAGTACTTC. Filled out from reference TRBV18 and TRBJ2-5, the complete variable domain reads NAGVMQNPRHLVRRRGQEARLRCSPMKGHSHVYWYRQLPEEGLKFMVYLQKENIIDESGMPKERFSAEFPKEGPSILRIQQVVRGDSAAYFCASSKRTSGGPQETQYFGPGTRLLVL.

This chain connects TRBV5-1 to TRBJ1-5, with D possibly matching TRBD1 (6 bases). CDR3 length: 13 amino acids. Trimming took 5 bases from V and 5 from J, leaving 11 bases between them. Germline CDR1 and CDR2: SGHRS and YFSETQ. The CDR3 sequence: CASRRGMDQPQHF. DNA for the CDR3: TGCGCCAGCAGAAGGGGGATGGATCAGCCCCAGCATTTT.

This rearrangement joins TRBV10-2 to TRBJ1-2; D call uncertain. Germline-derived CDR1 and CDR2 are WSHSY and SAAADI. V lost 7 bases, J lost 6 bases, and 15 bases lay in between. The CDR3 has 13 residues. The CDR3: CASTPGRINGYTF. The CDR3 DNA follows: TGCGCCAGCACCCCTGGGAGGATAAATGGCTACACCTTC.

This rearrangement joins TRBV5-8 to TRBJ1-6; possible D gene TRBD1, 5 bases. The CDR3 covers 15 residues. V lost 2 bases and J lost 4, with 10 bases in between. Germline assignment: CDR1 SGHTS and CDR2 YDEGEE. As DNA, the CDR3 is TGTGCCAGCAGCTTCGGGGGGGATTATAATTCACCCCTCCACTTT. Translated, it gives CASSFGGDYNSPLHF.

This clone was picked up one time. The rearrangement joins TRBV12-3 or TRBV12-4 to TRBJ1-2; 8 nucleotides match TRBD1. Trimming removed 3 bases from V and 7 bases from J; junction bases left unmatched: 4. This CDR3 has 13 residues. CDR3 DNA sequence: TGTGCCAGCAGTTTGTCAGGGGGCCGTGGCTACACCTTC. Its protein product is CASSLSGGRGYTF.

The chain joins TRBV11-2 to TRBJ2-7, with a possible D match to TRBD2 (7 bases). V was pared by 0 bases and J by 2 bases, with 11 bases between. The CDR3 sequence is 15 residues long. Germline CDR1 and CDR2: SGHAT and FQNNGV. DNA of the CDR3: TGTGCCAGCAGCTTAGATCCCGGGGGGCCCTACGAGCAGTACTTC. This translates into CASSLDPGGPYEQYF.

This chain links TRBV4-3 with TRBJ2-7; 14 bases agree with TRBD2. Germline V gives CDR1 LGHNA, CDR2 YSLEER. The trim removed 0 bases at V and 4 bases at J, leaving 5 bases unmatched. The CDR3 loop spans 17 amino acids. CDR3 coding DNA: TGCGCCAGCAGCCAAGATCTTGGGACTAGCGGGAGTTACGAGCAGTACTTC. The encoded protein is CASSQDLGTSGSYEQYF.

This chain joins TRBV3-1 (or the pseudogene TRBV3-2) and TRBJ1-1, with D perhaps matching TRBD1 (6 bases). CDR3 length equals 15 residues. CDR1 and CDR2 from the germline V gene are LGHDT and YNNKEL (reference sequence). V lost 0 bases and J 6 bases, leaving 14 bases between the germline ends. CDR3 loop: CASSQDNTGRAEAFF. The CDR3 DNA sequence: TGTGCCAGCAGCCAAGATAATACAGGGCGGGCTGAAGCTTTCTTT.

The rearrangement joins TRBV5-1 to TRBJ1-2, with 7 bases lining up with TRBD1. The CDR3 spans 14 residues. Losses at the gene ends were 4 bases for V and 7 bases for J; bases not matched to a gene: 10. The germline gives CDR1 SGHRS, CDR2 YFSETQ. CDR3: CASSGRQGIGGYTF. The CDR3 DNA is TGCGCCAGCAGCGGAAGACAGGGCATCGGTGGCTACACCTTC.

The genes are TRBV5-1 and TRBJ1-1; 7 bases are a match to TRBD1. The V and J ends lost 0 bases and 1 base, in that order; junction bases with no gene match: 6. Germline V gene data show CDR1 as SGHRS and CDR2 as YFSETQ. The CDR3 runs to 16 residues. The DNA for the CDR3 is TGCGCCAGCAGCTTGGGGCAGGGGGTCGGGAACACTGAAGCTTTCTTT. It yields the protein CASSLGQGVGNTEAFF.